The clone carrying this T cell receptor beta chain has at least ten counts. A sample-barcoded 5' primer and a J-beta primer mix were used in a second PCR of about 7 to 11 cycles. MiXCR was run by TCRdb on the 5' RACE reads, yielding one entry per CDR3 protein. Of about 1,800,000 distinct CDR3 sequences in the sample, roughly 27% were seen once. The record originates from a study of blood T cells in healthy people across ages. The CDR3 length is 12 residues. Germline V gives CDR1 MNHEY, CDR2 SVGAGI. V lost 7 bases, J lost 5 bases, and 12 bases lay in between. J is TRBJ2-7 and V is TRBV6-5; TRBD1 might be the D (6 bases). The receptor was derived from a woman younger than 45 in good health. Sequenced input: blood. CDR3 DNA sequence: TGTGCCAGCACACGACAGGTCAACGAGCAGTACTTC. Amino acid sequence: CASTRQVNEQYF.